These T cell receptor beta chains were read from a single sample in a study of T-cell memory formation after mild COVID-19. A single record per CDR3 protein comes from TCRdb applying MiXCR to the 5' RACE reads. The repertoire includes approximately 440,000 distinct CDR3 sequences, about 19% of them detected once, and approximately 8.4% sits in the top ten. The sequenced sample was PBMCs or a T cell subset sorted from them (not recorded which). Receptors originate from an adult woman who had mild COVID-19 (a few samples of this study predate the infection). Cell type and time point are not known. Each CDR3 is given with its conserved first and last residue. Fields, in order: V gene, J gene, clone size, D gene, CDR3 DNA, CDR3 protein. The D gene is left open where the match is weak. The listing skips clone size in some rows; elsewhere it reads once, few, many or a size class.

V: TRBV14; J: TRBJ2-5; size: few; D: NA; DNA: TGTGCCAGCAGCCCGGACTTAGAGACCCAGTACTTC; CDR3: CASSPDLETQYF
V: TRBV13; J: TRBJ2-2; size: NA; D: TRBD2; DNA: TGTGCCAGCAGATCGGGACTAGTAAACACCGGGGAGCTGTTTTTT; CDR3: CASRSGLVNTGELFF
V: TRBV4-2; J: TRBJ2-4; size: NA; D: NA; DNA: TGTGCCAGCAGCCAAGTTTTTGTGGGGGGCCTCCGGCCCTTAGTCAAAAACATTCAGTACTTC; CDR3: CASSQVFVGGLRPLVKNIQYF
V: TRBV4-3; J: TRBJ2-1; size: NA; D: NA; DNA: TGCGCCAGCCAAGATGGCTTAGGCCAGAAATACAATGAGCAGTTCTTC; CDR3: CASQDGLGQKYNEQFF
V: TRBV3-1; J: TRBJ1-5; size: few; D: NA; DNA: TGTGCCAGCAGTCAACAGGGCAATCAGCCCCAGCATTTT; CDR3: CASSQQGNQPQHF
V: TRBV11-2; J: TRBJ1-1; size: many; D: NA; DNA: TGTGCCAGCAGCTTAGGCATCCCGAGGCGGAACACTGAAGCTTTCTTT; CDR3: CASSLGIPRRNTEAFF
V: TRBV29-1; J: TRBJ2-3; size: NA; D: TRBD2; DNA: TGCAGCGTCCGGGCTGGCGGGGGGTCAGATACGCAGTATTTT; CDR3: CSVRAGGGSDTQYF
V: TRBV4-1; J: TRBJ2-7; size: NA; D: NA; DNA: TGCGCCAGCAGCGATCGGGCGCCGTCCTACGAGCAGTACTTC; CDR3: CASSDRAPSYEQYF
V: TRBV4-2; J: TRBJ2-7; size: many; D: NA; DNA: TGTGCCAGCAGTAAAGGACATGAGCAGTACTTC; CDR3: CASSKGHEQYF
V: TRBV7-8; J: TRBJ2-3; size: many; D: TRBD2; DNA: TGTGCCAGCAGCCAGACTAGCGGGAGGGCAGATACGCAGTATTTT; CDR3: CASSQTSGRADTQYF
V: TRBV12-3/TRBV12-4; J: TRBJ2-3; size: NA; D: TRBD2; DNA: TGTGCCAGCAGTTTAGCGGCGGGGGGCACAGATACGCAGTATTTT; CDR3: CASSLAAGGTDTQYF
V: TRBV6-2/TRBV6-3; J: TRBJ2-3; size: once; D: TRBD2; DNA: TGTGCCAGCAGTCAGCCCCGGGGGGGCACAGATACGCAGTATTTT; CDR3: CASSQPRGGTDTQYF
V: TRBV4-2; J: TRBJ1-1; size: many; D: TRBD1; DNA: TGTGCCAGCAGCATAGGACAGGGTCTGAACACTGAAGCTTTCTTT; CDR3: CASSIGQGLNTEAFF
V: TRBV4-1; J: TRBJ2-3; size: NA; D: NA; DNA: TGCGCCAGCAGCCGTACGATGGAACAGGGAAATACGCAGTATTTT; CDR3: CASSRTMEQGNTQYF
V: TRBV23-1; J: TRBJ2-5; size: NA; D: TRBD1; DNA: TGCGCCAGCGGGACAGGGACCCAGGAGACCCAGTACTTC; CDR3: CASGTGTQETQYF
V: TRBV11-2; J: TRBJ2-1; size: NA; D: TRBD2; DNA: TGTGCCAGCAGCATAGGTAGCGGGAGCTCCTACAATGAGCAGTTCTTC; CDR3: CASSIGSGSSYNEQFF
V: TRBV24-1; J: TRBJ2-1; size: NA; D: NA; DNA: TGTGCCACCAGGGGTACTAACAATGAGCAGTTCTTC; CDR3: CATRGTNNEQFF
V: TRBV19; J: TRBJ2-1; size: NA; D: TRBD2; DNA: TGTGCCAGTGGACTAGCGGGAGTCGTCACCTACAATGAGCAGTTCTTC; CDR3: CASGLAGVVTYNEQFF
V: TRBV5-1; J: TRBJ1-1; size: many; D: NA; DNA: TGCGCCAGCAGCATAACACAGAACACTGAAGCTTTCTTT; CDR3: CASSITQNTEAFF
V: TRBV25-1; J: TRBJ2-7; size: few; D: TRBD2; DNA: TGTGCCAGCAAGGAAACCGGGGGGACCGGCGAGCAGTACTTC; CDR3: CASKETGGTGEQYF